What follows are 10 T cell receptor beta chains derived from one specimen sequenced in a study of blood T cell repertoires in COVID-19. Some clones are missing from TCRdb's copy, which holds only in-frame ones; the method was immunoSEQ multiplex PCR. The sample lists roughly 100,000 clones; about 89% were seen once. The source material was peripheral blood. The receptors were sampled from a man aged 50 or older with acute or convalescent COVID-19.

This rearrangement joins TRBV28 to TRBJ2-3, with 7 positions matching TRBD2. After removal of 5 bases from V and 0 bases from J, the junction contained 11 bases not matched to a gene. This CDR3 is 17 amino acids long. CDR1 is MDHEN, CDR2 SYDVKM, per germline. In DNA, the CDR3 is TGTGCCAGCAGTGGGGCCGTGGGGCGGGGGAGCACAGATACGCAGTATTTT. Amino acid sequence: CASSGAVGRGSTDTQYF. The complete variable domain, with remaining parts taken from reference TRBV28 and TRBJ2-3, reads DVKVTQSSRYLVKRTGEKVFLECVQDMDHENMFWYRQDPGLGLRLIYFSYDVKMKEKGDIPEGYSVSREKKERFSLILESASTNQTSMYLCASSGAVGRGSTDTQYFGPGTRLTVL.

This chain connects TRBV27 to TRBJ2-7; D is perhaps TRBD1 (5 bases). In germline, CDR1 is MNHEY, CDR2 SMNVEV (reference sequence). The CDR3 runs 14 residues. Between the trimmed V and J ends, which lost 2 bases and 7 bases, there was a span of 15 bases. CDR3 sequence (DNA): TGTGCCAGCAGTTTAAGACAGACCCCTTGGGAGCAGTACTTC. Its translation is CASSLRQTPWEQYF.

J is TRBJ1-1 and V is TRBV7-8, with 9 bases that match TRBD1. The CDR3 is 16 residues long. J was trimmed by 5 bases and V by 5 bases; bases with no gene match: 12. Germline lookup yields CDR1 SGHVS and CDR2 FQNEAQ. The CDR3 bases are TGTGCCAGCAGCCCGAGGACAGGGGCCACCGGGACTGAAGCTTTCTTT. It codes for CASSPRTGATGTEAFF. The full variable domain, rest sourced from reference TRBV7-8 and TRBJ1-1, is GAGVSQSPRYKVAKRGQDVALRCDPISGHVSLFWYQQALGQGPEFLTYFQNEAQLDKSGLPSDRFFAERPEGSVSTLKIQRTQQEDSAVYLCASSPRTGATGTEAFFGQGTRLTVV.

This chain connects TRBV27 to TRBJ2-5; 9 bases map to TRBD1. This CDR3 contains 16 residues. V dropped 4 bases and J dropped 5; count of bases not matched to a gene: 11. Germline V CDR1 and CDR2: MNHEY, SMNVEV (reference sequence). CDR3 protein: CASSSPGTGIFETQYF. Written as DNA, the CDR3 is TGTGCCAGCAGTTCACCCGGGACAGGGATTTTCGAGACCCAGTACTTC.

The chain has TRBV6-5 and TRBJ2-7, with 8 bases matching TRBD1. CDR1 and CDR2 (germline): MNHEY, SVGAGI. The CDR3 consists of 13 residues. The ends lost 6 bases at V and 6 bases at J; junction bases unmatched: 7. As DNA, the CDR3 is TGTGCCAGCAGGAGGACAGGGACTGGCGAGCAGTACTTC. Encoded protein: CASRRTGTGEQYF.

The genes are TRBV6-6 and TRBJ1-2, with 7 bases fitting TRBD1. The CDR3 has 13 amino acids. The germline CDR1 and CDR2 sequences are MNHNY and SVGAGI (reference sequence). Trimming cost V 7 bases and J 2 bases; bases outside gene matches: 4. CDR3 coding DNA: TGTGCCAGCACCTACAGGGGAAACTATGGCTACACCTTC. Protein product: CASTYRGNYGYTF.

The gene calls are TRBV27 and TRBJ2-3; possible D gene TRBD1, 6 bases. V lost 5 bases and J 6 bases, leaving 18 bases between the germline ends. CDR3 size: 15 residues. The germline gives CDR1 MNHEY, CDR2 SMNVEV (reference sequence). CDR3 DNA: TGTGCCAGCAGTAACCAGGGGCGGGCGACTGATACGCAGTATTTT. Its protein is CASSNQGRATDTQYF.

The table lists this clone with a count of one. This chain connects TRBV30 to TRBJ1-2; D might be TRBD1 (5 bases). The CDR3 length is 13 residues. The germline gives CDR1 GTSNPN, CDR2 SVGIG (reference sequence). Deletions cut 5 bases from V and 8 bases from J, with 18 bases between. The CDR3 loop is CAWASGKAKGYTF. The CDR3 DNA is TGTGCCTGGGCGTCAGGGAAGGCGAAAGGCTACACCTTC.

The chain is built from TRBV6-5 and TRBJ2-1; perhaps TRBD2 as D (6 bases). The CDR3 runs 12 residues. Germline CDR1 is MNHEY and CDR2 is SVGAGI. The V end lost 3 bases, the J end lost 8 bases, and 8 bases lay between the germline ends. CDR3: CASSYSGDEQFF. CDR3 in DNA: TGTGCCAGCAGTTATTCGGGAGATGAGCAGTTCTTC.

The CDR3 here is CASSRQHMNTEAFF. In nucleotides, the CDR3 is TGTGCCAGCTCCCGACAGCACATGAACACTGAAGCTTTCTTT. The chain links TRBV18 to TRBJ1-1, with D perhaps TRBD1 (5 bases). With 6 bases removed from V and 0 bases from J, the gap between germline ends came to 11 bases. There are 14 residues in the CDR3. Germline lookup yields CDR1 KGHSH and CDR2 LQKENI.